These 20 T cell receptor beta chains were sequenced from one sample in a study of cytomegalovirus exposure and HLA in healthy donors. With 60 Vbeta and 13 Jbeta primers, the PCR was carried out. Generated by immunoSEQ multiplex PCR, the TCRdb table keeps only in-frame clones and is missing some. Seen here are roughly 100,000 clones, approximately 84% observed once, and the top ten hold roughly 5%. Sequencing was performed on PBMCs. Receptor source: a male donor in good health and CMV-seronegative.

This chain uses TRBV5-6 with TRBJ2-1, with D perhaps TRBD2 (9 bases). This CDR3 is 17 amino acids long. CDR1 is SGHDT, CDR2 YYEEEE, per germline. Trimming removed 2 bases at V and 9 bases at J, with 24 bases between. Here the CDR3 reads CASSFYRGGLALAEQFF. The CDR3 DNA sequence: TGTGCCAGCAGCTTTTACAGGGGGGGACTAGCCTTGGCTGAGCAGTTCTTC.

This clone was detected only once. The chain links TRBV29-1 to TRBJ2-3; no clear D. The germline V gene encodes CDR1 SQVTM and CDR2 ANQGSEA. The length of the CDR3 is 13 residues. Trimming shortened V by 3 bases and J by 0 bases, and 7 bases separated the two germline ends. CDR3 protein: CSVDAASTDTQYF. CDR3 DNA: TGCAGCGTTGACGCGGCCAGCACAGATACGCAGTATTTT.

The CDR3 sequence: CASRANPGQNTEAFF. The CDR3 DNA is TGTGCCAGCAGAGCTAATCCGGGACAGAACACTGAAGCTTTCTTT. The chain has TRBV2 and TRBJ1-1; tentatively, D is TRBD1 (6 bases). Germline V gene data show CDR1 as SNHLY and CDR2 as FYNNEI. CDR3 length equals 15 residues. V was trimmed by 6 bases and J by 1 base, leaving 15 bases between them.

This clone was found a few times. The rearrangement joins TRBV23-1 to TRBJ1-3; 7 bases match TRBD1. TRBV23-1 is filed as an ORF, its function uncertain. There are 18 residues in the CDR3. Unmatched junction bases numbered 13, after V lost 5 bases and J lost 0 bases. In DNA, the CDR3 is TGCGCCAGCAGTTCGGCCACTAGACAGGGAAGCTCTGGAAACACCATATATTTT. Translated, it gives CASSSATRQGSSGNTIYF.

The gene calls are TRBV27 and TRBJ2-5; D may be TRBD2 (5 bases). Trimming removed 2 bases at V and 4 bases at J, with 14 bases between. Germline V lookup: CDR1 MNHEY, CDR2 SMNVEV (reference sequence). There are 15 residues in the CDR3. CDR3 loop: CASSLTPMAGETQYF. The CDR3 DNA sequence: TGTGCCAGCAGTTTAACCCCAATGGCGGGAGAGACCCAGTACTTC.

The chain joins TRBV14 to TRBJ1-2; 7 nucleotides line up with TRBD1. The V and J ends lost 1 base and 3 bases, in that order; junction bases with no gene match: 5. Germline V gene lookup returns CDR1 SGHDN and CDR2 FVKESK. The CDR3 spans 15 residues. CDR3 coding DNA: TGTGCCAGCAGCCAAGGCGAAGGGGGCCACTATGGCTACACCTTC. Its protein product is CASSQGEGGHYGYTF.

J is TRBJ2-1 and V is TRBV2; the match to TRBD2 covers 7 bases. Germline CDR1 SNHLY, CDR2 FYNNEI. Losses at the gene ends were 8 bases for V and 4 bases for J; bases not matched to a gene: 8. The CDR3 sequence is 14 residues long. The CDR3 sequence is CASWGGFGYNEQFF. The CDR3 nucleotides read TGTGCCAGCTGGGGGGGGTTCGGGTACAATGAGCAGTTCTTC.

This chain uses TRBV30 with TRBJ1-1; D unclear. The CDR3 is 12 amino acids. V was shortened by 1 base and J by 1 base, with 4 bases between the two germline ends. Germline V gene lookup returns CDR1 GTSNPN and CDR2 SVGIG (reference sequence). The CDR3 coding sequence is TGTGCCTGGAGTGCATGGAACACTGAAGCTTTCTTT. Amino acids: CAWSAWNTEAFF. The full variable domain, in which reference TRBV30 and TRBJ1-1 provide the parts outside the CDR3, is SQTIHQWPATLVQPVGSPLSLECTVEGTSNPNLYWYRQAAGRGLQLLFYSVGIGQISSEVPQNLSASRPQDRQFILSSKKLLLSDSGFYLCAWSAWNTEAFFGQGTRLTVV.

The chain uses TRBV21-1 and TRBJ2-2; TRBD1 is taken as the D call from the table, unchecked against the DNA. TRBV21-1 is labeled a pseudogene. CDR3 length: 17 residues. The CDR3 is CASSKASTGNSAGELFF. The CDR3 nucleotides are TGTGCCAGCAGCAAAGCATCGACAGGGAATTCGGCCGGGGAGCTGTTTTTT.

This clone has a handful of counts. The rearrangement uses TRBV2 and TRBJ2-5; TRBD2 matches at 12 bases. The junction had 2 bases not matched to a gene; V was cut back by 2 bases and J by 1 base. This CDR3 spans 16 amino acids. Germline-derived CDR1 and CDR2 are SNHLY and FYNNEI. The chain's CDR3 is CASSEWTSGIQETQYF. DNA of the CDR3: TGTGCCAGCAGTGAATGGACTAGCGGGATCCAAGAGACCCAGTACTTC.

This clone was observed a handful of times. The CDR3 loop reads CASSGGTSVYNEQFF. CDR3 nucleotides: TGTGCCAGCAGTGGGGGGACTAGCGTATACAATGAGCAGTTCTTC. V and J are TRBV25-1 and TRBJ2-1, with 10 bases that match TRBD2. The germline V gene has CDR1 MGHDK and CDR2 SYGVNS. V was pared by 4 bases and J by 4 bases, with 4 bases of the junction left unmatched. This CDR3 is 15 amino acids long.

The gene calls are TRBV18 and TRBJ2-1, with TRBD1 as a possible D gene (5 bases). Per the germline V gene, CDR1 is KGHSH and CDR2 is LQKENI. The CDR3 runs to 15 residues. Trimming pared 4 bases from V and 0 bases from J, leaving 10 bases between. The CDR3, as DNA: TGTGCCAGCTCACAGGGGTCTAACTCCTACAATGAGCAGTTCTTC. This encodes CASSQGSNSYNEQFF.

The sample holds many counts of this clone. V gene TRBV4-1 combines with J gene TRBJ1-2; 9 nucleotides agree with TRBD1. The CDR3 is made up of 16 amino acids. Losses at the gene ends were 1 base for V and 3 bases for J; bases not matched to a gene: 6. Looked up from germline, CDR1 is MGHRA and CDR2 is YSYEKL. For the CDR3, the DNA is TGCGCCAGCAGCCAAGTGTTGGGACAGGGATACTATGGCTACACCTTC. Protein: CASSQVLGQGYYGYTF.

This rearrangement joins TRBV19 to TRBJ1-1; 7 bases map to TRBD1. V gave up 3 bases and J gave up 0 bases; unmatched junction bases: 13. Germline V lookup: CDR1 LNHDA, CDR2 SQIVND (reference sequence). The CDR3 sequence is 18 residues long. The CDR3 nucleotides are TGTGCCAGTAGTATGGCAAGTTGGCCGGGACAGATGAACACTGAAGCTTTCTTT. Protein: CASSMASWPGQMNTEAFF.

This chain connects TRBV7-9 to TRBJ2-3, with D possibly TRBD2 on 6 matching bases. The length of the CDR3 is 15 residues. V dropped 7 bases and J dropped 2 bases, with 16 bases sitting between them. Per germline, CDR1 SEHNR and CDR2 FQNEAQ (reference sequence). In DNA form, the CDR3 reads TGTGCCAGCAACCGAGCCGGGAGCTTCACAGATACGCAGTATTTT. This sequence encodes CASNRAGSFTDTQYF.

This clone appeared a few times. The chain links TRBV7-2 to TRBJ2-1; no firm D call. Between the trimmed V and J ends, which lost 5 bases and 5 bases, there was a span of 13 bases. Germline CDR1 and CDR2: SGHTA and FQGNSA. This CDR3 comprises 14 residues. The CDR3 DNA follows: TGTGCCAGCAGCCCGGTTTCGAGGAACAATGAGCAGTTCTTC. Its translation is CASSPVSRNNEQFF.

The chain recombines TRBV11-3 with TRBJ1-2; 8 positions agree with TRBD1. There are 14 residues in the CDR3. The ends lost 5 bases at V and 8 bases at J; junction bases unmatched: 10. Germline CDR1 is SGHNT and CDR2 is YENEEA. DNA of the CDR3: TGTGCCAGCAGCCTCTATGGACAGGGCCGAGGCTACACCTTC. Translation gives CASSLYGQGRGYTF.

The chain is built from TRBV18 and TRBJ1-3; 7 nucleotides align to TRBD1. The CDR3 is 14 amino acids. J lost 4 bases, V lost 3 bases, and 3 bases had no gene match. CDR1 is KGHSH, CDR2 LQKENI, per germline. CDR3 nucleotide sequence: TGTGCCAGCTCACCCCGGACAGGCGGAAACACCATATATTTT. Translated, it gives CASSPRTGGNTIYF.

The V call is TRBV10-2, the J call TRBJ1-4; no clear D. Germline CDR1 is WSHSY and CDR2 is SAAADI. Between the trimmed V and J ends, which lost 3 bases and 7 bases, there was a span of 12 bases. The CDR3 extends over 14 amino acids. The CDR3 sequence is CASSDWEGGEKLFF. CDR3 DNA sequence: TGCGCCAGCAGTGATTGGGAGGGAGGTGAAAAACTGTTTTTT.

The rearrangement uses TRBV2 and TRBJ1-1, with a weak D call TRBD1 (5 bases). The CDR3 runs to 13 residues. The V end lost 11 bases, the J end lost 4 bases, and 17 bases lay between the germline ends. The germline gives CDR1 SNHLY, CDR2 FYNNEI. CDR3 region: CALQGDSGTEAFF. The DNA of the CDR3 is TGTGCCCTACAAGGGGATTCTGGCACTGAAGCTTTCTTT.